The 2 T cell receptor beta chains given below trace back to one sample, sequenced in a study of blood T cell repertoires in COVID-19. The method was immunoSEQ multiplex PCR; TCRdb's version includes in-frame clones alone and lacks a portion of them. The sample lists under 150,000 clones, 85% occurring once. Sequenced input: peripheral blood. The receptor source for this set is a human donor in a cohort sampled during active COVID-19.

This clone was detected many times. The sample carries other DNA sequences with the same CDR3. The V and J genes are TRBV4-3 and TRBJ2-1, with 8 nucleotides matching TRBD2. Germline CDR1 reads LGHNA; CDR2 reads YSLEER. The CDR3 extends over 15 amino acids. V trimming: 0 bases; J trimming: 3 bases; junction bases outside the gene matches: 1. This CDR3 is CASSQDSGVYNEQFF. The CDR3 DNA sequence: TGCGCCAGCAGCCAAGATAGCGGGGTCTACAATGAGCAGTTCTTC.

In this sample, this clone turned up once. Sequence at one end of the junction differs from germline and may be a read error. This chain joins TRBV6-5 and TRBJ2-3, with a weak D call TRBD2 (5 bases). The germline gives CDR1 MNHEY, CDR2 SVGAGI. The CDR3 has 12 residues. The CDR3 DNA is TGTGCCAGCGGAATACTAGACTCCGTCCGTATTTTT. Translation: CASGILDSVRIF.